A single sample is the source of the 3 T cell receptor beta chains below, sequenced in a study of control samples from healthy donors and cancer patients. Method: immunoSEQ multiplex PCR; TCRdb's copy keeps in-frame clones and lacks some. The sample lists under 85,000 clones, 85% to 95% seen once, with under 7.5% in the top ten. The sample taken for sequencing was blood. The receptor source for this set is a woman aged 40 to 49 in good health.

This chain links TRBV6-4 with TRBJ2-7; tentatively, D is TRBD1 (5 bases). The CDR3 consists of 14 residues. Trimming took 3 bases from V and 7 from J, leaving 16 bases between them. Germline V gives CDR1 MRHNA, CDR2 SNTAGT. CDR3 amino acids: CASSETGRAGEQYF. The DNA for the CDR3 is TGTGCCAGCAGTGAAACAGGCAGAGCTGGTGAGCAGTACTTC.

The rearrangement joins TRBV6-5 to TRBJ2-5, with D hard to call. CDR1 and CDR2 from the germline V gene are MNHEY and SVGAGI. With 2 bases removed from V and 5 bases from J, the gap between germline ends came to 15 bases. The CDR3 covers 15 residues. CDR3: CASSYELGIQETQYF. CDR3 nucleotides: TGTGCCAGCAGTTACGAATTGGGGATTCAGGAGACCCAGTACTTC.

The V gene is TRBV6-6, the J gene TRBJ2-7; D may match TRBD1 or TRBD2 (5 bases each). The V end was cut by 6 bases, the J end by 2 bases, with 14 bases between. CDR1 and CDR2 (germline): MNHNY, SVGAGI (reference sequence). The CDR3 contains 14 residues. This CDR3 reads CASSPLGDAYEQYF. As DNA, the CDR3 is TGTGCCAGCAGCCCCCTGGGGGACGCCTACGAGCAGTACTTC.